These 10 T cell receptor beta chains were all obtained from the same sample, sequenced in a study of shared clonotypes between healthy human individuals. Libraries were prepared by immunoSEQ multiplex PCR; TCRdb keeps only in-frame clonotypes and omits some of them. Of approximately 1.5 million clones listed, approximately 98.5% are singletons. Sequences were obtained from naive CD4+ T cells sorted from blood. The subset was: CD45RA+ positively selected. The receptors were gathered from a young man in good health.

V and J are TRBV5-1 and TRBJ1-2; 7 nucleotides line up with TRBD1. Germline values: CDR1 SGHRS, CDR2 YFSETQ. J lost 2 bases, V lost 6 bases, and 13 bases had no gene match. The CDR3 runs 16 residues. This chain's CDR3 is CASTQGGILKNYGYTF. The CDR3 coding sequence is TGCGCCAGCACCCAGGGGGGGATTCTCAAAAACTATGGCTACACCTTC.

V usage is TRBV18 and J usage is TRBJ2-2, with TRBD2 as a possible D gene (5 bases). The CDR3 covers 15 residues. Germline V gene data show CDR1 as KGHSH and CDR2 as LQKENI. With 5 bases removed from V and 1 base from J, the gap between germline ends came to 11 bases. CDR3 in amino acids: CASSLFGENTGELFF. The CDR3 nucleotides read TGTGCCAGCTCATTGTTCGGGGAGAACACCGGGGAGCTGTTTTTT. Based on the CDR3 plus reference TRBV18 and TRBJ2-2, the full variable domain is NAGVMQNPRHLVRRRGQEARLRCSPMKGHSHVYWYRQLPEEGLKFMVYLQKENIIDESGMPKERFSAEFPKEGPSILRIQQVVRGDSAAYFCASSLFGENTGELFFGEGSRLTVL.

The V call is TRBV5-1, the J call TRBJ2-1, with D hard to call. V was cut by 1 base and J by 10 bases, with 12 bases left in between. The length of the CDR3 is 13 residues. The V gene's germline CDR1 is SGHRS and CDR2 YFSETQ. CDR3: CASSLNPRSEQFF. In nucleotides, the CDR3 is TGCGCCAGCAGCTTGAACCCTAGGTCGGAGCAGTTCTTC.

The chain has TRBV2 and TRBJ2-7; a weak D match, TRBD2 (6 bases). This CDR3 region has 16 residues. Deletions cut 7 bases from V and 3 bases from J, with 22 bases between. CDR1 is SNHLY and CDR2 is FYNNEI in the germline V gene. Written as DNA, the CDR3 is TGTGCCAGCAATCCATCCGGAGGGGAACGGATCTACGAGCAGTACTTC. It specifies CASNPSGGERIYEQYF.

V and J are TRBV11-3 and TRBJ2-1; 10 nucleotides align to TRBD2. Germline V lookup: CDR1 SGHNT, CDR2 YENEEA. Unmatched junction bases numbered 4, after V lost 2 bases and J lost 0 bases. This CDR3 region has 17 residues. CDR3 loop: CASSLFSSGSSYNEQFF. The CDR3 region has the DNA TGTGCCAGCAGCTTATTCTCTAGCGGGAGCTCCTACAATGAGCAGTTCTTC. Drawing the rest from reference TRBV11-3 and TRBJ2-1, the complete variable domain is EAGVVQSPRYKIIEKKQPVAFWCNPISGHNTLYWYLQNLGQGPELLIRYENEEAVDDSQLPKDRFSAERLKGVDSTLKIQPAELGDSAVYLCASSLFSSGSSYNEQFFGPGTRLTVL.

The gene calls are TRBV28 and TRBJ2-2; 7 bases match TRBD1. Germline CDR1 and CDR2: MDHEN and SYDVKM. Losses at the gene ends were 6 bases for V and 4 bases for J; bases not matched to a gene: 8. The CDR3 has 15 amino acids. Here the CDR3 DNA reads TGTGCCAGCAGAAAGCCGACAGGGCTCACCGGGGAGCTGTTTTTT. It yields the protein CASRKPTGLTGELFF.

The CDR3 protein is CATSRVYVDGYTF. The CDR3, as DNA: TGTGCCACCAGCAGAGTATATGTGGATGGCTACACCTTC. The chain recombines TRBV15 with TRBJ1-2; D gene ambiguous. The CDR3 totals 13 residues. Between the trimmed V and J ends, which lost 1 base and 6 bases, there was a span of 9 bases. Looked up from germline, CDR1 is LNHNV and CDR2 is YYDKDF (reference sequence).

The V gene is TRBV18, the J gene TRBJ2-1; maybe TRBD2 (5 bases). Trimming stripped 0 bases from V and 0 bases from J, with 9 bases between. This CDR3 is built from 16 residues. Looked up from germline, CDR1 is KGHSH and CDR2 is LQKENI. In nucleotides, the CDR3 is TGTGCCAGCTCACCACCGGCGGGCGGCTCCTACAATGAGCAGTTCTTC. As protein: CASSPPAGGSYNEQFF.

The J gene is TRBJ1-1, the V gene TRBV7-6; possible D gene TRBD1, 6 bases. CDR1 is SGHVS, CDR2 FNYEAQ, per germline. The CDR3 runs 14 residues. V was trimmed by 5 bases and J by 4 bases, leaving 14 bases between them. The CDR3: CASSGGGVGTEAFF. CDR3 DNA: TGTGCCAGCAGCGGAGGGGGGGTCGGCACTGAAGCTTTCTTT.

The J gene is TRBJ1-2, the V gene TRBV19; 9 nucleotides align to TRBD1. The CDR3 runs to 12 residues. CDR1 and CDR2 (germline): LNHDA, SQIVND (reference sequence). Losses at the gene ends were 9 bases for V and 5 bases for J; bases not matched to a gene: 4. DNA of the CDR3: TGTGCCAGCACGGACAGGGGTTATGGCTACACCTTC. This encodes CASTDRGYGYTF.